Below, 21 T cell receptor beta chains from the same sample are listed, as sequenced in a study of beta chain features in type 1 diabetes. The authors reverse transcribed all of the isolated RNA, so sequencing captured expressed TCRB transcripts. This table comes from immunoSEQ multiplex PCR, and its TCRdb copy is limited to in-frame clones, with some not included. The table shows 400,000 to 500,000 clones, with about 15% occurring only once. Material for sequencing was naive CD4+ T cells from blood. The receptors here all came from a man aged 30-40 years in good health.

V usage is TRBV27 and J usage is TRBJ2-1, with a tentative D call TRBD2 (5 bases). With 8 bases removed from V and 4 bases from J, the gap between germline ends came to 9 bases. The germline V gene has CDR1 MNHEY and CDR2 SMNVEV (reference sequence). This CDR3 is 12 amino acids long. CDR3 sequence reads: CASRTGYNEQFF. CDR3 DNA: TGTGCCAGCCGGACTGGTTACAATGAGCAGTTCTTC.

The chain has TRBV11-3 and TRBJ2-7; D is undetermined. The V end lost 4 bases, the J end lost 3 bases, and 4 bases lay between the germline ends. Germline CDR1 and CDR2: SGHNT and YENEEA. This CDR3 spans 11 amino acids. The CDR3 spells CASSSVYEQYV. As DNA, the CDR3 is TGTGCCAGCAGCTCAGTCTACGAGCAGTACGTC.

A few counts support this clone. This chain uses TRBV7-2 with TRBJ2-7, with TRBD2 identical over 7 bases. Unmatched junction bases numbered 5, after V lost 5 bases and J lost 4 bases. The CDR3 contains 13 residues. CDR1 is SGHTA and CDR2 is FQGNSA in the germline V gene. CDR3 amino acids: CASSSGTPYEQYV. The CDR3 DNA follows: TGTGCCAGCAGCAGCGGGACTCCTTACGAGCAGTACGTC.

The rearrangement joins TRBV7-2 to TRBJ2-2, with 7 bases that match TRBD2. The germline V gene has CDR1 SGHTA and CDR2 FQGNSA. The CDR3 sequence is 17 residues long. The junction had 11 bases not matched to a gene; V was cut back by 2 bases and J by 5 bases. CDR3 residues: CASSLSGAFGSTGELFF. The CDR3 nucleotides are TGTGCCAGCAGCTTAAGCGGGGCTTTCGGTTCTACCGGGGAGCTGTTTTTT.

The chain combines TRBV7-9 with TRBJ1-1; D gene ambiguous. CDR3 length: 16 residues. CDR1 SEHNR and CDR2 FQNEAQ come from the germline V gene (reference sequence). The V and J ends lost 1 base and 5 bases respectively, with 17 bases between them. This chain's CDR3 is CASSLESLVVATEAFF. In nucleotides, the CDR3 is TGTGCCAGCAGCTTAGAGTCCCTAGTAGTAGCGACTGAAGCTTTCTTT.

In DNA, the CDR3 is TGTGCCTGGAGTCCTGGGACAGCGAACACTGAAGCTTTCTTT. It translates to CAWSPGTANTEAFF. The rearrangement joins TRBV30 to TRBJ1-1; 7 bases match TRBD1. CDR3 length: 14 amino acids. The germline gives CDR1 GTSNPN, CDR2 SVGIG (reference sequence). Losses at the gene ends were 2 bases for V and 1 base for J; bases not matched to a gene: 4.

This chain links TRBV15 with TRBJ2-7, with D unresolved. Germline-derived CDR1 and CDR2 are LNHNV and YYDKDF (reference sequence). V lost 0 bases, J lost 2 bases, and 5 bases lay in between. The CDR3 covers 13 residues. This chain's CDR3 is CATSRDHTYEQYF. The CDR3 bases are TGTGCCACCAGCAGAGATCATACCTACGAGCAGTACTTC.

The chain combines TRBV4-1 with TRBJ2-5; D not resolved. This CDR3 spans 15 amino acids. V was pared by 0 bases and J by 4 bases, with 12 bases between. Germline CDR1 and CDR2: MGHRA and YSYEKL. CDR3 in DNA: TGCGCCAGCAGCCAAGATCTCCGGGTCCCAGAGACCCAGTACTTC. Protein sequence: CASSQDLRVPETQYF.

J is TRBJ1-3 and V is TRBV29-1; no clear D gene. Germline CDR1 reads SQVTM; CDR2 reads ANQGSEA. The CDR3 contains 14 residues. The V and J ends lost 5 bases and 2 bases respectively, with 13 bases between them. The CDR3 bases are TGCAGCGTTAGCGGTTCGGCAGCTGGAAACACCATATATTTT. Protein sequence: CSVSGSAAGNTIYF.

The chain is built from TRBV29-1 and TRBJ1-4; unclear D gene. This CDR3 comprises 13 residues. V lost 4 bases, J lost 0 bases, and 6 bases lay in between. Per germline, CDR1 SQVTM and CDR2 ANQGSEA. DNA for the CDR3: TGCAGCGTTGCAACCGCAACTAATGAAAAACTGTTTTTT. Translated, it gives CSVATATNEKLFF.

This clone was recorded a few times. V gene TRBV7-9 combines with J gene TRBJ2-3, with D possibly TRBD2 on 5 matching bases. The V end lost 3 bases, the J end lost 2 bases, and 9 bases lay between the germline ends. Germline CDR1 reads SEHNR; CDR2 reads FQNEAQ (reference sequence). This CDR3 contains 14 residues. CDR3 DNA sequence: TGTGCCAGCAGCTTCGGACGGGACACAGATACGCAGTATTTT. Its translation is CASSFGRDTDTQYF.

This clone was seen more than once but under ten times. The chain has TRBV30 and TRBJ1-3; D possibly corresponds to TRBD1 (5 bases). In germline, CDR1 is GTSNPN, CDR2 SVGIG (reference sequence). This CDR3 has 14 amino acids. V shed 5 bases and J shed 2 bases, with 13 bases lying between them. The CDR3 sequence is CAWGPRGAGNTIYF. The CDR3 DNA sequence: TGTGCCTGGGGCCCACGGGGGGCTGGAAACACCATATATTTT.

The V gene is TRBV25-1, the J gene TRBJ2-3, with D unclear. Trimming left V 1 base short and J 6 bases short, with 11 bases between. The CDR3 extends over 14 amino acids. CDR1 and CDR2 from the germline V gene are MGHDK and SYGVNS. The CDR3 nucleotides are TGTGCCAGCAGTGAATCCGGCGGACGGGATACGCAGTATTTT. Encoded protein: CASSESGGRDTQYF.

CDR3 DNA: TGTGCCAGCAGCTTAGTGGCTAGCGGCAATGAGCAGTTCTTC. Protein sequence: CASSLVASGNEQFF. This rearrangement joins TRBV11-3 to TRBJ2-1; 7 nucleotides align to TRBD2. Germline V lookup: CDR1 SGHNT, CDR2 YENEEA. Trimming removed 1 base from V and 6 bases from J; junction bases left unmatched: 3. This CDR3 spans 14 amino acids. Complete variable domain (other parts from reference TRBV11-3 and TRBJ2-1): EAGVVQSPRYKIIEKKQPVAFWCNPISGHNTLYWYLQNLGQGPELLIRYENEEAVDDSQLPKDRFSAERLKGVDSTLKIQPAELGDSAVYLCASSLVASGNEQFFGPGTRLTVL.

This clone has just a few counts. The genes are TRBV30 and TRBJ2-3; 13 positions match TRBD2. The length of the CDR3 is 17 residues. Germline CDR1 reads GTSNPN; CDR2 reads SVGIG (reference sequence). J lost 4 bases, V lost 3 bases, and 10 bases had no gene match. The CDR3 bases are TGTGCCTGGAGCCCGGGACTAGCGGGGCCCTGGCCAGATACGCAGTATTTT. Its translation is CAWSPGLAGPWPDTQYF. The entire variable domain, with the rest obtained from reference TRBV30 and TRBJ2-3, is as follows: SQTIHQWPATLVQPVGSPLSLECTVEGTSNPNLYWYRQAAGRGLQLLFYSVGIGQISSEVPQNLSASRPQDRQFILSSKKLLLSDSGFYLCAWSPGLAGPWPDTQYFGPGTRLTVL.

This clone has a handful of counts. The chain's CDR3 is CASSLELAEYNEQFF. In DNA form, the CDR3 reads TGTGCCAGCAGCTTAGAGTTAGCAGAATACAATGAGCAGTTCTTC. The gene calls are TRBV7-9 and TRBJ2-1; D uncertain. Germline V gives CDR1 SEHNR, CDR2 FQNEAQ (reference sequence). With 1 base removed from V and 4 bases from J, the gap between germline ends came to 11 bases. The CDR3 totals 15 residues.

This clone has a handful of counts. This chain connects TRBV27 to TRBJ2-6, with D maybe TRBD1 (5 bases). CDR1 and CDR2 from the germline V gene are MNHEY and SMNVEV (reference sequence). The CDR3 sequence is 16 residues long. The V end was cut by 5 bases, the J end by 0 bases, with 11 bases between. The CDR3 DNA follows: TGTGCCAGCAGTAACACAGGCCCCTCTGGGGCCAACGTCCTGACTTTC. Residues: CASSNTGPSGANVLTF.

This clone was seen a few times. The chain combines TRBV4-3 with TRBJ1-1; D not resolved. There are 13 residues in the CDR3. Looked up from germline, CDR1 is LGHNA and CDR2 is YSLEER. Trimming cost V 1 base and J 4 bases, with 7 bases left between them. Here the CDR3 reads CASSQVWTTEAFF. CDR3 coding DNA: TGCGCCAGCAGCCAAGTTTGGACCACTGAAGCTTTCTTT.

The J gene is TRBJ2-7, the V gene TRBV7-2; tentative D call: TRBD1 (5 bases). The ends were cut back, 1 base at V and 2 bases at J, with 9 bases in the middle. The CDR3 covers 14 residues. Germline V gene sequence: CDR1 SGHTA, CDR2 FQGNSA. The CDR3 sequence is CASSLDRYTYEQYF. The CDR3, as DNA: TGTGCCAGCAGCTTAGACAGGTATACCTACGAGCAGTACTTC.

The rearrangement joins TRBV9 to TRBJ1-3, with unresolved D. CDR1 SGDLS and CDR2 YYNGEE come from the germline V gene. With 2 bases removed from V and 2 bases from J, the gap between germline ends came to 8 bases. The CDR3 covers 14 residues. Written as DNA, the CDR3 is TGTGCCAGCAGCGTCTCCGGGGCTGGAAACACCATATATTTT. It is translated as CASSVSGAGNTIYF.

This clone was detected a few times. The gene calls are TRBV5-1 and TRBJ2-5; D gene uncertain. This CDR3 contains 13 residues. V shed 4 bases and J shed 2 bases, with 9 bases lying between them. The V gene's germline CDR1 is SGHRS and CDR2 YFSETQ. DNA of the CDR3: TGCGCCAGCAGCATCGAAAGACAAGAGACCCAGTACTTC. Translation gives CASSIERQETQYF.